This TCR beta chain was captured in a study of shared T cell receptors in the human thymus (dated by TCRdb to about 2021). In the study overall: The study examined how self-reactive, shared T-cell receptor alpha chains are generated in the human thymus.

The germline V gene specifies MDHEN as CDR1 and SYDVKM as CDR2. Taken from cysteine to phenylalanine, the CDR3 has 16 residues. Only CDR3 DNA is held: 48 bases, read in frame from base 1. Trimming takes 5 bases off V and 2 bases off J; junction bases not matched to a gene: 11. This clone has just one count. Its antigen remains undetermined. Qualities for individual bases were not recorded, and no much larger clone is one base off. The library was obtained by the immunoSEQ multiplex PCR assay. TCRdb provides this immuneACCESS table in a form limited to in-frame rearrangements. Some clones are lacking; in checked studies, under half of them reflect an unresolved V gene, and why the rest are absent is not known. The sample contains approximately 660,000 clones, 88% of them found a single time. The top ten clones comprise 0.0095% to 0.011% of the sample. These data were also filed under a second study, of human thymus T cells. The second study's authors report: The donors were immunologically healthy infants in Finland who had open corrective cardiac surgery for congenital heart defects. Thymus tissue was obtained as surgical resects removed during corrective cardiac surgery. Biased V and J gene segment usage appeared to be present in both thymic and peripheral blood repertoires. The related research found that thymic TCR repertoires overlapped highly between unrelated individuals. The study characterized TCR alpha and beta repertoires from roughly eight infant thymus samples and a few related peripheral blood samples. The cohort included a handful of male and two female infants, with donor ages spanning 7 to 244 days. Thymocytes were released mechanically from tissue and stored at -70 °C as pellets of about 8.5-31 million cells. A QIAsymphony instrument was used to extract genomic DNA from the frozen cell pellets. The immunoSEQ multiplex PCR assay was used to amplify the TCRB and TCRAD loci from a standardized quantity of quality-controlled genomic DNA. Amplicons spanned the V(D)J region at a length sufficient to cover the CDR3 and identify V and J genes. The amplicons were sequenced on an Illumina platform via the commercial immunoSEQ service. Corrections for primer bias and sequencing errors followed previously described methods, while TCRAD and TCRB definitions were based on the IMGT database. immunoSEQ Analyzer 3.0 and VDJTools were used for repertoire analysis, which covered basic statistics, V/J segment usage, diversity estimates, rarefaction and pairwise overlap. Chao1, ChaoE, Efron-Thisted, Shannon and inverse Simpson indices were used to estimate diversity, which was also estimated on datasets down-sampled to the smallest sample. Repertoire overlap used strict matching of CDR3 nucleotide sequence, V gene and J gene, with Jaccard-based multidimensional scaling clustering. On average, thymus samples gave 800,000 or so unique TCRB clonotypes, whereas blood samples gave roughly 80,000.

The sequenced sample was thymocytes. This sequence was found in a boy under three years old with a congenital heart defect. Donor details come from another sample of the same person, matched by shared clones. The rearranged chain carries TRBV28 and TRBJ1-1; 7 bases in the middle match TRBD1. Here the CDR3 is given as CASSAAPGTVNTEAFF. The nucleotide sequence reads TGTGCCAGCAGTGCGGCCCCCGGGACAGTCAACACTGAAGCTTTCTTT. With the portions outside the CDR3 filled from the reference TRBV28 and TRBJ1-1 genes, the complete variable region becomes DVKVTQSSRYLVKRTGEKVFLECVQDMDHENMFWYRQDPGLGLRLIYFSYDVKMKEKGDIPEGYSVSREKKERFSLILESASTNQTSMYLCASSAAPGTVNTEAFFGQGTRLTVV.